The rows below give T cell receptor beta chains drawn from one sample of a study of CD8 T cells in ankylosing spondylitis. TCRdb recomputed calls from the 5' RACE reads with MiXCR, one row per CDR3 protein. The sample has around 300,000 distinct CDR3 sequences, around 21% seen once; the top ten hold 3.5%. The source material was blood, either unsorted or a sorted T cell fraction (not recorded which). The receptors here all came from a female donor with ankylosing spondylitis or in good health (not recorded which). The CDR3 runs from the conserved cysteine through the conserved F or W. The D gene is left open where the match is weak. Size tells how often a clone was seen (once, few, many) or the class of an expanded clone, and some rows leave it out.

-	-	TRBV19	TRBJ2-6	TGTGCCACTTCTCCTGATCGCTCTGGGGCCAACGTCCTGACTTTC	CATSPDRSGANVLTF
TRBD2	many	TRBV29-1	TRBJ2-1	TGCAGCCTTCTCGGAGCTAGCGGACTCTACAATGAGCAGTTCTTC	CSLLGASGLYNEQFF
-	-	TRBV7-9	TRBJ2-1	TGTGCCAGCAGCTTAGGGGCTGGGGCATCATTGGGGCATGAGCAGTTCTTC	CASSLGAGASLGHEQFF
TRBD1	-	TRBV7-8	TRBJ1-6	TGTGCCAGCAGCACGAACAGGGGATCTAATTCACCCCTCCACTTT	CASSTNRGSNSPLHF
-	few	TRBV20-1	TRBJ1-1	TGCAGTGCTAGCCGAGTAGATTTGGGCTTCTTT	CSASRVDLGFF
-	-	TRBV12-3/TRBV12-4	TRBJ2-5	TGTGCCAGCAGCCGAACAGGAGCCCCGGGGGAGACCCAGTACTTC	CASSRTGAPGETQYF
-	many	TRBV10-3	TRBJ2-5	TGTGCCATCGGGTTTGGGGGAGAGACCCAGTACTTC	CAIGFGGETQYF
-	few	TRBV10-3	TRBJ2-1	TGTGCCATCAGAGGCGTGGGTGAGCAGTTCTTC	CAIRGVGEQFF
TRBD2	few	TRBV20-1	TRBJ2-7	TGCAGTGCTAGAGGCCCACTAGCGGTAAAGTCCTACGAGCAGTACTTC	CSARGPLAVKSYEQYF
TRBD1	many	TRBV7-2	TRBJ2-2	TGTGCCAGCAGCTTAAATGCACAGGGGGCAGCCGGGGAGCTGTTTTTT	CASSLNAQGAAGELFF
TRBD1	-	TRBV6-5	TRBJ2-7	TGTGCCAGCGGACAGGCTCACTACGAGCAGTACTTC	CASGQAHYEQYF
-	few	TRBV3-1	TRBJ1-1	TGTGCCAGCAGCCAAGGAAAGGTGAACACTGAAGCTTTCTTT	CASSQGKVNTEAFF
TRBD1	few	TRBV6-1	TRBJ1-2	TGTGCCAGCAGACGGGACAGATTTCTTTATGGCTACACCTTC	CASRRDRFLYGYTF
-	-	TRBV20-1	TRBJ1-1	TGCAGTGCTGGGAACACTGAAGCTTTCTTT	CSAGNTEAFF
-	-	TRBV11-2	TRBJ2-5	TGTGCCAGCAGCTTAGTTCAGGGGGGCCGGGAGACCCAGTACTTC	CASSLVQGGRETQYF
-	few	TRBV7-2	TRBJ2-1	TGTGCCAGCAGCTTAGTGCACCTTCTTACATACAATGAGCAGTTCTTC	CASSLVHLLTYNEQFF
-	-	TRBV29-1	TRBJ2-3	TGCAGCGTTGAACTCCCGGGGGATCAAGGAGATACGCAGTATTTT	CSVELPGDQGDTQYF
-	-	TRBV9	TRBJ1-4	TGTGCCAGCAGCGTAGGCCCCAGGGGAGCTAATGAAAAACTGTTTTTT	CASSVGPRGANEKLFF
-	-	TRBV20-1	TRBJ2-3	TGCAGTGCTTTTCAGCGGAGTACGCAGTATTTT	CSAFQRSTQYF
-	-	TRBV4-3	TRBJ1-4	TGCGCCAGCAGCCCAGGCCCGGGACTCAAGAATGGGGGGGAGGAAAAACTGTTTTTT	CASSPGPGLKNGGEEKLFF
-	-	TRBV29-1	TRBJ2-2	TGCAGCGTTGGCCTCCTGGGTGGTACCGGGGAGCTGTTTTTT	CSVGLLGGTGELFF
TRBD2	few	TRBV20-1	TRBJ2-7	TGCAGTGCTAGAGGACTAGCGGGAGGGCAAAACGAGCAGTACTTC	CSARGLAGGQNEQYF
TRBD2	few	TRBV20-1	TRBJ2-7	TGCAGTGCTGACGGGAGGGCGGGAAGTTCCTACGAGCAGTACTTC	CSADGRAGSSYEQYF
-	-	TRBV12-3/TRBV12-4	TRBJ2-7	TGTGCCAGCAGTTTTTCAGGGTCGGTCGCCTACGAGCAGTACTTC	CASSFSGSVAYEQYF
-	-	TRBV7-2	TRBJ1-2	TGTGCCAGCAGCTTAGGCGGAAATACCTATGGCTACACCTTC	CASSLGGNTYGYTF
TRBD2	few	TRBV20-1	TRBJ2-1	TGCAGTGCTCCCAGGACTAGCGGGATATCCTACAATGAGCAGTTCTTC	CSAPRTSGISYNEQFF
-	-	TRBV20-1	TRBJ2-3	TGCAGTGCTAGATCGTCCCCTCCGGATACGCAGTATTTT	CSARSSPPDTQYF
TRBD1	few	TRBV6-6	TRBJ2-5	TGTGCCAGCAGTTCACACAGGGGCGGGGAGACCCAGTACTTC	CASSSHRGGETQYF
TRBD1	few	TRBV7-2	TRBJ2-1	TGTGCCAGCAGCCGGACAGGGATCAGGAATGAGCAGTTCTTC	CASSRTGIRNEQFF
-	few	TRBV5-6	TRBJ2-7	TGTGCCAGCAGCCCCGGCGGTACCTTTTACGAGCAGTACTTC	CASSPGGTFYEQYF
TRBD2	-	TRBV9	TRBJ2-3	TGTGCCAGCAGCTTCGGACTAGCGGACCACACAGATACGCAGTATTTT	CASSFGLADHTDTQYF
TRBD2	few	TRBV10-3	TRBJ2-7	TGTGCCATCAGTGAGTCGGGAGTAGCGGGGGGATGGGAGCAGTACTTC	CAISESGVAGGWEQYF
-	many	TRBV25-1	TRBJ2-7	TGTGCCAGCACTCCGGGACACAACTACGAGCAGTACTTC	CASTPGHNYEQYF
-	-	TRBV3-1	TRBJ1-1	TGTGCCAGCACCCTCGGGTTGGCAGGGGTGAACACTGAAGCTTTCTTT	CASTLGLAGVNTEAFF
TRBD1	few	TRBV4-2	TRBJ1-5	TGTGCCAGCAGCCATAGAAGGACAGGGAATCAGCCCCAGCATTTT	CASSHRRTGNQPQHF
TRBD2	-	TRBV9	TRBJ2-5	TGTGCCAGCAGCATTAGCGGGTACCAAGAGACCCAGTACTTC	CASSISGYQETQYF
-	few	TRBV4-3	TRBJ1-3	TGCGCCAGCAGCCAATCCCGCAGCTCTGGAAACACCATATATTTT	CASSQSRSSGNTIYF
-	-	TRBV7-2	TRBJ2-7	TGTGCCAGCAGCCCGGCCGGGACAATGTACGAGCAGTACTTC	CASSPAGTMYEQYF
TRBD1	many	TRBV7-2	TRBJ1-2	TGTGCCAGCAGCTTGGGACAGGGTTATGGCTACACCTTC	CASSLGQGYGYTF
-	-	TRBV6-2/TRBV6-3	TRBJ2-7	TGTGCCAGCAGTTACATGGGGGAGCAGTACTTC	CASSYMGEQYF
-	-	TRBV12-3/TRBV12-4	TRBJ2-5	TGTGCCAGCAGTTATGGCAGTCAAGAGACCCAGTACTTC	CASSYGSQETQYF
-	-	TRBV2	TRBJ1-4	TGTGCCAGCAAAAGGGAAGGAGGTGCTAATGAAAAACTGTTTTTT	CASKREGGANEKLFF
-	-	TRBV28	TRBJ1-5	TGTGCCAGCAGCCTAGTTCCTAGGACCCAGCCCCAGCATTTT	CASSLVPRTQPQHF
-	-	TRBV20-1	TRBJ2-2	TGCAGTGCTAGAGATGAGGGGAAGCCGAACACCGGGGAGCTGTTTTTT	CSARDEGKPNTGELFF
-	-	TRBV6-1	TRBJ2-4	TGTGCCAGCAGTGACCAGCGAGTAGCCAAAAACATTCAGTACTTC	CASSDQRVAKNIQYF
TRBD2	-	TRBV6-1	TRBJ2-2	TGTGCCAGCAGTGAAGGGAGGTTTACTTGGACTAGCGGGAGGGGAACCGGGGAGCTGTTTTTT	CASSEGRFTWTSGRGTGELFF
-	-	TRBV30	TRBJ2-7	TGTGCCTGGAGTATGGGGCAGGCCTACGAGCAGTACTTC	CAWSMGQAYEQYF
TRBD1	few	TRBV27	TRBJ2-7	TGTGCCAGCAGTTTCGTAGGACAGGGGGTCTACGAGCAGTACTTC	CASSFVGQGVYEQYF
TRBD2	few	TRBV20-1	TRBJ2-7	TGCAGTTTAATGGGGACTAGCTACTACGAGCAGTACTTC	CSLMGTSYYEQYF
-	-	TRBV10-2	TRBJ1-6	TGCGCCAGCGCCGCCCTTGGGACTTCACCCCTCCACTTT	CASAALGTSPLHF
-	few	TRBV5-1	TRBJ2-5	TGCGCCAGCAGCTGGACCCAAGAGACCCAGTACTTC	CASSWTQETQYF
TRBD2	few	TRBV12-3/TRBV12-4	TRBJ2-3	TGTGCCAGCAGTTCGGGACTAGCGGGGCTCACAGATACGCAGTATTTT	CASSSGLAGLTDTQYF